The 20 T cell receptor beta chains given below trace back to one sample, sequenced in a study of blood T cell repertoires in COVID-19. TCRdb's table, derived via immunoSEQ multiplex PCR, lists solely in-frame clones and lacks some. Counted here are 200,000 to 250,000 clones, 70% to 90% occurring once; the ten biggest clones make up around 0.89%. What was sequenced was peripheral blood. Receptors originate from a man aged 35 to 55 with acute or convalescent COVID-19.

This clone turned up a few times. V is TRBV7-2 and J is TRBJ1-2; 7 positions match TRBD1. CDR3 size: 15 residues. J gave up 6 bases and V 2 bases, and 9 bases lay outside the gene matches. The germline V gene has CDR1 SGHTA and CDR2 FQGNSA. This chain's CDR3 is CASSLKTGEVHGYTF. The CDR3 DNA reads TGTGCCAGCAGCTTAAAAACAGGGGAGGTACATGGCTACACCTTC. Supplemented by reference TRBV7-2 and TRBJ1-2, the full variable domain reads GAGVSQSPSNKVTEKGKDVELRCDPISGHTALYWYRQSLGQGLEFLIYFQGNSAPDKSGLPSDRFSAERTGGSVSTLTIQRTQQEDSAVYLCASSLKTGEVHGYTFGSGTRLTVV.

V and J are TRBV10-2 and TRBJ2-5; maybe TRBD1 (6 bases). The CDR3 extends over 15 amino acids. The V gene lost 6 bases and the J gene lost 5 bases, with 19 bases spanning the gap. Germline CDR1 reads WSHSY; CDR2 reads SAAADI. Here the CDR3 DNA reads TGCGCCAGCAGGAGGGGGAAAGGGAGTGTGGAGACCCAGTACTTC. Its translation: CASRRGKGSVETQYF.

This chain links TRBV18 with TRBJ2-3, with 8 positions matching TRBD2. The CDR3 covers 15 residues. J was trimmed by 0 bases and V by 5 bases; bases with no gene match: 4. Looked up from germline, CDR1 is KGHSH and CDR2 is LQKENI. CDR3 in DNA: TGTGCCAGCTCAAGCGGGGGCCGTAGCACAGATACGCAGTATTTT. This translates into CASSSGGRSTDTQYF.

This clone came up a few times. The rearrangement uses TRBV5-1 and TRBJ1-4; 9 nucleotides line up with TRBD1. Trimming removed 3 bases from V and 4 bases from J; junction bases left unmatched: 4. CDR3 length equals 15 residues. Germline assignment: CDR1 SGHRS and CDR2 YFSETQ. CDR3: CASSSLTGGNEKLFF. Here the CDR3 DNA reads TGCGCCAGCAGCTCCCTGACAGGGGGTAATGAAAAACTGTTTTTT.

The CDR3 DNA reads as TGCGCCAGCAGCCCTGGCCCGGGACTCGTCAATGAGCAGTTCTTC. Protein: CASSPGPGLVNEQFF. J is TRBJ2-1 and V is TRBV5-1, with a weak D call TRBD2 (6 bases). The germline V and J ends were trimmed by 4 bases and 6 bases, with 17 bases remaining between them. This CDR3 spans 15 amino acids. CDR1 and CDR2 (germline): SGHRS, YFSETQ. The variable domain in full, completed from reference TRBV5-1 and TRBJ2-1, reads KAGVTQTPRYLIKTRGQQVTLSCSPISGHRSVSWYQQTPGQGLQFLFEYFSETQRNKGNFPGRFSGRQFSNSRSEMNVSTLELGDSALYLCASSPGPGLVNEQFFGPGTRLTVL.

The chain has TRBV14 and TRBJ2-3, with TRBD2 as a possible D gene (5 bases). Trimming took 0 bases from V and 1 from J, leaving 8 bases between them. Germline loops: CDR1 SGHDN, CDR2 FVKESK. This CDR3 has 15 amino acids. The CDR3 region is CASSQDRDRTDTQYF. The CDR3, as DNA: TGTGCCAGCAGCCAAGATCGGGATCGCACAGATACGCAGTATTTT.

This clone was seen once. The rearrangement joins TRBV2 to TRBJ2-6; D call uncertain. Germline CDR1 reads SNHLY; CDR2 reads FYNNEI. With 3 bases removed from V and 0 bases from J, the gap between germline ends came to 12 bases. CDR3 length: 17 residues. CDR3 in DNA: TGTGCCAGCAGTGACGCCAAAAAGAGCTCTGGGGCCAACGTCCTGACTTTC. Its protein is CASSDAKKSSGANVLTF.

The chain has TRBV2 and TRBJ2-5; D uncertain. Germline lookup yields CDR1 SNHLY and CDR2 FYNNEI. The CDR3 extends over 15 amino acids. V dropped 6 bases and J dropped 1 base, with 15 bases sitting between them. The CDR3 region has the DNA TGTGCCAGCAGGCTCCGCAGCGCTGCCCAAGAGACCCAGTACTTC. Residues: CASRLRSAAQETQYF.

This chain joins TRBV3-1 (or the pseudogene TRBV3-2) and TRBJ1-1, with D possibly being TRBD1 (6 bases). Germline V gene data show CDR1 as LGHDT and CDR2 as YNNKEL (reference sequence). The V end was cut by 5 bases, the J end by 3 bases, with 13 bases between. The CDR3 has 14 residues. CDR3 region: CASSSRAGDTEAFF. The CDR3 region has the DNA TGTGCCAGCAGCTCGCGGGCAGGGGACACTGAAGCTTTCTTT.

This chain links TRBV7-8 with TRBJ1-6; D is uncertain. V shed 7 bases and J shed 9 bases, with 13 bases lying between them. Germline assignment: CDR1 SGHVS and CDR2 FQNEAQ. This CDR3 has 13 residues. CDR3: CASNQSPGSPLHF. The CDR3, as DNA: TGTGCCAGCAACCAGAGCCCGGGTTCACCCCTCCACTTT.

This chain connects TRBV7-2 to TRBJ1-5, with 8 bases aligning to TRBD1. CDR1 is SGHTA and CDR2 is FQGNSA in the germline V gene. Trimming took 1 base from V and 5 from J; bases not matched to a gene: 4. The CDR3 consists of 15 residues. The CDR3 reads CASSLGGQVDQPQHF. CDR3 nucleotides: TGTGCCAGCAGCTTAGGGGGACAGGTAGATCAGCCCCAGCATTTT.

This chain joins TRBV11-3 and TRBJ2-1; the match to TRBD2 covers 9 bases. The CDR3 consists of 15 residues. Germline lookup yields CDR1 SGHNT and CDR2 YENEEA. The ends lost 2 bases at V and 6 bases at J; junction bases unmatched: 5. The CDR3 region has the DNA TGTGCCAGCAGCTTAATGGCGGGGGGGCCCAATGAGCAGTTCTTC. It translates to CASSLMAGGPNEQFF.

The chain carries TRBV15 and TRBJ1-5; no definite D call. Germline V gene sequence: CDR1 LNHNV, CDR2 YYDKDF (reference sequence). V gave up 4 bases and J gave up 6 bases, with 16 bases separating them. This CDR3 comprises 15 residues. The CDR3 region is CATSTTVTRGQPQHF. The CDR3 bases are TGTGCCACCAGCACAACCGTAACCCGGGGTCAGCCCCAGCATTTT.

The gene calls are TRBV5-1 and TRBJ1-2; D remains unclear. The CDR3 runs 14 residues. Trimming left V 4 bases short and J 4 bases short, with 14 bases between. CDR1 SGHRS and CDR2 YFSETQ come from the germline V gene. In DNA form, the CDR3 reads TGCGCCAGCAGCCCGGATTCCGGGAGCTATGGCTACACCTTC. This encodes CASSPDSGSYGYTF.

This clone was seen a few times. The chain links TRBV4-2 to TRBJ1-2; maybe TRBD1 (5 bases). Germline CDR1 is LGHNA and CDR2 is YNFKEQ. Trimming cost V 4 bases and J 3 bases, with 24 bases left between them. The CDR3 is 18 amino acids. The CDR3 sequence: CASSLPGEGRGGDYGYTF. As DNA, the CDR3 is TGTGCCAGCAGCCTCCCCGGGGAGGGGAGGGGAGGCGACTATGGCTACACCTTC.

The J gene is TRBJ2-7, the V gene TRBV18, with D possibly matching TRBD1 (5 bases). The CDR3 sequence is 14 residues long. CDR1 is KGHSH and CDR2 is LQKENI in the germline V gene. Trimming pared 0 bases from V and 4 bases from J, leaving 10 bases between. CDR3 amino acids: CASSPPRAQYEQYF. The CDR3 bases are TGTGCCAGCTCACCACCCAGGGCGCAATACGAGCAGTACTTC.

The chain has TRBV5-6 and TRBJ2-6; TRBD1 aligns across 8 bases. Germline CDR1 SGHDT, CDR2 YYEEEE. The CDR3 extends over 17 amino acids. Trimming at V came to 3 bases and at J to 3 bases, leaving 8 bases not matched to a gene. CDR3 amino acids: CASSSAIDRGGANVLTF. In DNA, the CDR3 is TGTGCCAGCAGCTCCGCCATCGACAGGGGTGGGGCCAACGTCCTGACTTTC.

The CDR3 DNA sequence: TGTGCCACCAGTGACCCAACAGGTACCCTTAACTATGGCTACACCTTC. This gives the protein CATSDPTGTLNYGYTF. This chain uses TRBV24-1 with TRBJ1-2; possible D gene TRBD1, 5 bases. Looked up from germline, CDR1 is KGHDR and CDR2 is SFDVKD. The CDR3 spans 16 residues. V lost 4 bases and J lost 1, with 15 bases in between.

V usage is TRBV7-8 and J usage is TRBJ1-2; tentatively, D is TRBD1 (5 bases). The CDR3 sequence is 13 residues long. The V gene's germline CDR1 is SGHVS and CDR2 FQNEAQ. V lost 0 bases to trimming and J lost 5 bases, with 7 bases between them. For the CDR3, the DNA is TGTGCCAGCAGCTTAGCGAAGGGGTATGGCTACACCTTC. Its translation: CASSLAKGYGYTF.

The CDR3 coding sequence is TGTGCCAGCAGCTGGGGCGCAGATACGCAGTATTTT. Translation gives CASSWGADTQYF. This chain joins TRBV11-2 and TRBJ2-3; D possibly corresponds to TRBD1 (5 bases). Trimming stripped 4 bases from V and 4 bases from J, with 6 bases between. Germline-derived CDR1 and CDR2 are SGHAT and FQNNGV. This CDR3 is 12 amino acids long.